This T cell receptor beta chain was found in a study of blood T cell repertoires in COVID-19. The trim removed 4 bases at V and 5 bases at J, leaving 5 bases unmatched. Germline values: CDR1 MNHEY, CDR2 SVGEGT. This CDR3 has 15 residues. As processed by the authors: Using reference gene primer amplification, nucleated cell counts were estimated. The protocol was immunoSEQ multiplex PCR, while the TCRdb copy is restricted to in-frame clones and leaves out a portion. That table gives V, J and clone size, and the DNA gave D and trimming. In the table there are around 250,000 clones, 70% to 90% of which are singletons.

What was sequenced was peripheral blood. This clonotype originated in a man aged 55-75 years with acute or convalescent COVID-19. The V gene is TRBV6-2 or TRBV6-3, the J gene TRBJ2-5; 12 positions agree with TRBD2. The CDR3 DNA follows: TGTGCCAGCAGTTCCTCCGGGACTAGCGGGGAGACCCAGTACTTC. Its protein is CASSSSGTSGETQYF.